This TCR beta chain was identified in a study of blood T cell repertoires in COVID-19 (dated by TCRdb to about 2020). About the investigation overall: The collaborator samples originated in the United States, Italy and Spain and spanned the acute and convalescent phases of COVID-19. Subjects who had been exposed to COVID-19, were actively infected with it, or had recovered from it provided the deeply sampled blood TCRbeta repertoires that made up the dataset. The repertoires were made available in a free public database intended to serve as a resource for research on the immune response to SARS-CoV-2. The prospective study material was composed of cDNA or gDNA derived from T cells, B-cell-depleted T cells, or PBMCs. Sample metadata almost always included a de-identified subject ID, COVID-19 status, age in years and sex. Where available, HLA class I and class II types were taken from metadata supplied by the sample provider and were not determined by assay-based typing. The samples were drawn from the first 160 participants of the ongoing ImmuneRACE study and from under 1,500 subjects provided by 6 global collaborators.

Another Seattle source contributed samples from volunteer blood donors who had recovered from COVID-19. Collaborating institutions collected whole blood in K2EDTA tubes following their own protocols. For TCRbeta analysis, collaborator samples were shipped as frozen whole blood, as isolated PBMCs, or as DNA extracted from either sample type. CDR1 is given as LNHDA and CDR2 as SQIVND, both from the germline V gene (reference sequence). The junction shows trimming of 0 bases on V and 3 bases on J, and the gene matches do not reach 13 bases of it. The CDR3 covers 18 residues, taking in both the cysteine and the phenylalanine. The DNA shown is the 54-base CDR3, in frame from base 1. The immunoSEQ Assay, a bias-controlled multiplex PCR, was used to amplify TCRbeta CDR3 regions from genomic DNA. As for how the authors treated the data: Nucleated cell counts per sample were estimated from amplification of reference gene primers within the assay. To quantify the absolute abundance of each unique TCRbeta CDR3 rearrangement, sequence reads were collapsed and filtered. Productive Simpson clonality was computed per sample as the square root of Simpson's diversity index over productive rearrangements. Drawn from immuneACCESS, this table holds only the in-frame rearrangements with V and J called that TCRdb kept. Clones are partly lost; checked studies trace under half to an unresolved V gene and leave the rest unexplained. V, J and clone size derive from that table, while D and trimming were established from the DNA sequence. The sample table records a few hundred thousand clones; approximately 80% of these occur just once. The ten largest clones capture roughly 1.4% of the sample.

As to this clone: No antigen is known for it. Per-base qualities were not stored, and no clone one base away is much larger.

Summary of the overall study and its limitations: The quantity of clinical and demographic metadata differed by source and by participant and was supplied without curation.

Sequencing used peripheral blood. The TCR sequence derives from a woman between 35 and 50 years old who had recovered from COVID-19. Recombination connected TRBV19 to TRBJ2-5, and TRBD1 matches 7 of the central bases. The encoded CDR3 is CASSIDLRDSDHKETQYF. The nucleotides are TGTGCCAGTAGTATAGACCTCCGGGACAGCGACCATAAAGAGACCCAGTACTTC.